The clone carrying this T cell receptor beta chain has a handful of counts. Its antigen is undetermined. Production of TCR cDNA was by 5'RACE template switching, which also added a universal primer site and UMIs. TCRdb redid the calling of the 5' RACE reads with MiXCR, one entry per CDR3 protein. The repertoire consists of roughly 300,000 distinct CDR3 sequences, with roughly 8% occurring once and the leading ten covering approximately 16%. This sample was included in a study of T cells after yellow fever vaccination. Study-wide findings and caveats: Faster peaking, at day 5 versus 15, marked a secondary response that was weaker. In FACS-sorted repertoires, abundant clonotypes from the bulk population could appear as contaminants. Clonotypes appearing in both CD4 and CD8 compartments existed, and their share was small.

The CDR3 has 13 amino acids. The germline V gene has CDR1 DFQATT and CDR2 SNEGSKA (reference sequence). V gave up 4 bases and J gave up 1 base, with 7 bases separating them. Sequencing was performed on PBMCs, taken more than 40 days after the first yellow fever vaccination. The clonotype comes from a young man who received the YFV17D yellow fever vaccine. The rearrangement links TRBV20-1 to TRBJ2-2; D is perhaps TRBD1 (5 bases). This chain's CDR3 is CSAIQGNTGELFF. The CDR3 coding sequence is TGCAGTGCTATTCAGGGGAACACCGGGGAGCTGTTTTTT.